The present T cell receptor beta chain was sequenced within a study of blood T cell repertoires in COVID-19. Study details: Collection of acute and convalescent COVID-19 samples took place in the United States, Italy and Spain. T cells, B-cell-depleted T cells, or PBMCs supplied cDNA or gDNA.

In the original analysis: Quantification of nucleated cells was approximated via reference gene primer amplification. Sequencing was performed with immunoSEQ multiplex PCR; in TCRdb, only in-frame clones are kept and a portion is missing. D and trimming come from the DNA, and the V and J calls and clone size come from that table. Counted here are approximately 120,000 clones, roughly 75% occurring once; the ten biggest clones make up about 4.1%. The CDR3 runs 15 residues. V was shortened by 7 bases and J by 5 bases, with 20 bases between the two germline ends. CDR1 is LNHDA, CDR2 SQIVND, per germline (reference sequence).

The source is a human donor in a cohort sampled during active or convalescent COVID-19. The sample taken for sequencing was peripheral blood. The rearrangement joins TRBV19 to TRBJ1-1, with D perhaps TRBD1 (5 bases). The CDR3 protein is CASTRQSGGGTEAFF. CDR3 nucleotide sequence: TGTGCCAGTACTCGACAGAGCGGGGGGGGGACTGAAGCTTTCTTT.